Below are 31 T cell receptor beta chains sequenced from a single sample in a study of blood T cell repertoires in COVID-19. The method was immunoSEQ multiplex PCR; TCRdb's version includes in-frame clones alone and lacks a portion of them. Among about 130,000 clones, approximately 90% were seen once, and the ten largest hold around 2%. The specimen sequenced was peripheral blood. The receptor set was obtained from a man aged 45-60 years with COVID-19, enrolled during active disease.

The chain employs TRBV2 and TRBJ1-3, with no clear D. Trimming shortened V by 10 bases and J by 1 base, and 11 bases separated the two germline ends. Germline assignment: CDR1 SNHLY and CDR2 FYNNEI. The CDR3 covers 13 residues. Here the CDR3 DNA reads TGTGCCACCCTATCTTTGTCTGGAAACACCATATATTTT. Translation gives CATLSLSGNTIYF.

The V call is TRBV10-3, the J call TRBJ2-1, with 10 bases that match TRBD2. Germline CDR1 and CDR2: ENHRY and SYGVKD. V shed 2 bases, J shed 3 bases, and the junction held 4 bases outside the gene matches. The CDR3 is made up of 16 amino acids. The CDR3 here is CAISEGLAAIYNEQFF. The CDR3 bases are TGTGCCATCAGTGAGGGACTAGCGGCAATCTACAATGAGCAGTTCTTC.

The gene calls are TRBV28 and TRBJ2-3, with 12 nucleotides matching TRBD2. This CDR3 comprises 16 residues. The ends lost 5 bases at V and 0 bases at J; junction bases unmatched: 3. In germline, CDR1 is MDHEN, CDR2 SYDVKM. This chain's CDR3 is CASSLGTSGSTDTQYF. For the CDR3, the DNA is TGTGCCAGCAGTCTGGGGACTAGCGGGAGCACAGATACGCAGTATTTT.

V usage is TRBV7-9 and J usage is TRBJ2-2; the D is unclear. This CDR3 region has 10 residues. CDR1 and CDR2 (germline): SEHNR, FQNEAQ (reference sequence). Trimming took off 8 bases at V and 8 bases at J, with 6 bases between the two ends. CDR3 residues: CASPPGELFF. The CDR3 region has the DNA TGTGCCAGCCCTCCGGGGGAGCTGTTTTTT.

The CDR3 protein is CASSQEWTGGNEQYF. CDR3 sequence (DNA): TGTGCCAGCAGCCAAGAGTGGACAGGGGGCAACGAGCAGTACTTC. The V and J genes are TRBV4-2 and TRBJ2-7, with 11 bases that match TRBD1. The CDR3 covers 15 residues. CDR1 and CDR2 (germline): LGHNA, YNFKEQ. V dropped 0 bases and J dropped 5; count of bases not matched to a gene: 3.

The CDR3 loop is CASSPQGRQETSNQPQHF. CDR3 coding DNA: TGTGCCAGCAGCCCCCAAGGACGACAGGAAACTAGCAATCAGCCCCAGCATTTT. This chain joins TRBV7-3 and TRBJ1-5; D might be TRBD1 (6 bases). Germline CDR1 and CDR2: SGHTA and FQGTGA. This CDR3 comprises 18 residues. V was pared by 5 bases and J by 0 bases, with 20 bases between.

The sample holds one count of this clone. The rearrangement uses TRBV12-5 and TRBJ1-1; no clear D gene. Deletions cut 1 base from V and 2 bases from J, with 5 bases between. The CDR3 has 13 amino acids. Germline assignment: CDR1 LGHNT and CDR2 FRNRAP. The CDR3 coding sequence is TGTGCTAGTGGTTTGGGGAGTAACACTGAAGCTTTCTTT. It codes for CASGLGSNTEAFF. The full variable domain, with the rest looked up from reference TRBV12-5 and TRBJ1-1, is DARVTQTPRHKVTEMGQEVTMRCQPILGHNTVFWYRQTMMQGLELLAYFRNRAPLDDSGMPKDRFSAEMPDATLATLKIQPSEPRDSAVYFCASGLGSNTEAFFGQGTRLTVV.

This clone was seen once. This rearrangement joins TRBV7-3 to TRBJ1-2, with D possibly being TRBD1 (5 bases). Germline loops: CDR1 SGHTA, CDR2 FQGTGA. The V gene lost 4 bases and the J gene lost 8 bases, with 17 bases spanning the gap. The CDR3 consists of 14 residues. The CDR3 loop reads CASSSGLGGTGYTF. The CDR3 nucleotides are TGTGCCAGCAGCTCGGGACTCGGTGGAACAGGCTACACCTTC.

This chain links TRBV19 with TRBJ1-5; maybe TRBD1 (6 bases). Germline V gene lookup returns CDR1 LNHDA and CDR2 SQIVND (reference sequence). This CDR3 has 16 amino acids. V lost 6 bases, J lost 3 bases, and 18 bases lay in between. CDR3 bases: TGTGCCAGTAGGGGAGACAGGAACCCTCCCAATCAGCCCCAGCATTTT. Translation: CASRGDRNPPNQPQHF.

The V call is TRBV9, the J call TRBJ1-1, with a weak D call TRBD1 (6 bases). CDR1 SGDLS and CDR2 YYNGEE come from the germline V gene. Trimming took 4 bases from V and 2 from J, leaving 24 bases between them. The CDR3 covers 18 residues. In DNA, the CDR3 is TGTGCCAGCAGCCCTTCCCTCCACGGAGGCAGGGGTAACACTGAAGCTTTCTTT. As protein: CASSPSLHGGRGNTEAFF. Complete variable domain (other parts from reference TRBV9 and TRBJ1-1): DSGVTQTPKHLITATGQRVTLRCSPRSGDLSVYWYQQSLDQGLQFLIQYYNGEERAKGNILERFSAQQFPDLHSELNLSSLELGDSALYFCASSPSLHGGRGNTEAFFGQGTRLTVV.

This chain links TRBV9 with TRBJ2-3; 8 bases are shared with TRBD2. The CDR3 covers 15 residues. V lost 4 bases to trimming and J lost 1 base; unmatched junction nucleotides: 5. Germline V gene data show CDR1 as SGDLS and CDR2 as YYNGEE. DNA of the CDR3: TGTGCCAGCAGCCGTAGCGGGACGGGCACAGATACGCAGTATTTT. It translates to CASSRSGTGTDTQYF.

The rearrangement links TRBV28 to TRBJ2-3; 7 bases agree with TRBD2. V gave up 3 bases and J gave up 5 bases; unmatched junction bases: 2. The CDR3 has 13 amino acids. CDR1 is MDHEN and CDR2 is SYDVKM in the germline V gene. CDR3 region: CASSLLAEDTQYF. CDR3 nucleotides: TGTGCCAGCAGTTTGCTAGCGGAAGATACGCAGTATTTT.

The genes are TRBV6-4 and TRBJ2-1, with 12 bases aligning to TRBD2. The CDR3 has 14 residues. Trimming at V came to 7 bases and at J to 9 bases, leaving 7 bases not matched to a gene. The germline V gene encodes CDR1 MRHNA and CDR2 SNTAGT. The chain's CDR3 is CASKALAGGSEQFF. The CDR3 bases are TGTGCCAGCAAAGCCCTAGCGGGAGGGTCTGAGCAGTTCTTC.

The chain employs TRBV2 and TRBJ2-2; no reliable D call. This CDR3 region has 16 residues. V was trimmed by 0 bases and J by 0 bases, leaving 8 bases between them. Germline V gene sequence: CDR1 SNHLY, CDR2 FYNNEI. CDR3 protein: CASSEAGAANTGELFF. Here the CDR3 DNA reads TGTGCCAGCAGTGAAGCGGGCGCAGCGAACACCGGGGAGCTGTTTTTT.

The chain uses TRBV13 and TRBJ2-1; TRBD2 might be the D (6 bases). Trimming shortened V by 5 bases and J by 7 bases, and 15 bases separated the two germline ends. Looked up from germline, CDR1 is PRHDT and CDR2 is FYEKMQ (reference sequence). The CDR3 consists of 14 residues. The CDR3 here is CASSGRLGGNEQFF. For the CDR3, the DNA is TGTGCCAGCAGCGGAAGACTAGGAGGTAATGAGCAGTTCTTC.

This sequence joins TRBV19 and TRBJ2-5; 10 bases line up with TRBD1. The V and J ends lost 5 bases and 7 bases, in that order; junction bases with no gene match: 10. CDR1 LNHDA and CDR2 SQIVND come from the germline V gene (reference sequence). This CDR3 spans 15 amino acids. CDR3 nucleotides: TGTGCCAGTAGTCCCCCCCCTGGACAGGGGGGGACCCAGTACTTC. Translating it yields CASSPPPGQGGTQYF.

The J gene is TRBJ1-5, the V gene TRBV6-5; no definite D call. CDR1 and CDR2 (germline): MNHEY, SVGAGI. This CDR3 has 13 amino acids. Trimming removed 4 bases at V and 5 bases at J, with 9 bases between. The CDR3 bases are TGTGCCAGCAGTTCGTCTTTCTATCAGCCCCAGCATTTT. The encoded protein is CASSSSFYQPQHF.

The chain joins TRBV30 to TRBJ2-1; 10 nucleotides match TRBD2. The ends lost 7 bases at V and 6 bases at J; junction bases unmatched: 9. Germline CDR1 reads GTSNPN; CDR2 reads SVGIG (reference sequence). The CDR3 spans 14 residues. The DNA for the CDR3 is TGTGCCTACCCAGCGGGAGGGTCGGGCAATGAGCAGTTCTTC. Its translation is CAYPAGGSGNEQFF.

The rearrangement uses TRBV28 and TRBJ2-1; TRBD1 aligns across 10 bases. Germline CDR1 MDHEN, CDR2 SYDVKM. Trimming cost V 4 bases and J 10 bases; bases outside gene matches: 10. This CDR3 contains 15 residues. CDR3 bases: TGTGCCAGCAGTTCACCGGGACAGGGGAAACAGGAGCAGTTCTTC. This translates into CASSSPGQGKQEQFF.

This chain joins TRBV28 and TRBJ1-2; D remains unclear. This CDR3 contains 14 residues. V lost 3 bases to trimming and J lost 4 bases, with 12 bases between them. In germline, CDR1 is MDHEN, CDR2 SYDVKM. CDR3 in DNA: TGTGCCAGCAGTTTGGGCGGGCGAGGCTATGGCTACACCTTC. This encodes CASSLGGRGYGYTF.

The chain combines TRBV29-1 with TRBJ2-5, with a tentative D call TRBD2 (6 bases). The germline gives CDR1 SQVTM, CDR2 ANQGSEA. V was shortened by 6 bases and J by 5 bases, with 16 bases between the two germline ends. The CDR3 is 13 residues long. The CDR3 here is CSVFDGSIETQYF. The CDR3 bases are TGCAGCGTCTTTGACGGGAGTATCGAGACCCAGTACTTC.

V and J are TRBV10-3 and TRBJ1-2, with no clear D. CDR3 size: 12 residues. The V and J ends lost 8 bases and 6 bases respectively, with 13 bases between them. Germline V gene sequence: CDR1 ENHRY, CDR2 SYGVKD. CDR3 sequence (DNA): TGTGCCATCGAGAGGGATGAGAATGGCTACACCTTC. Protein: CAIERDENGYTF.

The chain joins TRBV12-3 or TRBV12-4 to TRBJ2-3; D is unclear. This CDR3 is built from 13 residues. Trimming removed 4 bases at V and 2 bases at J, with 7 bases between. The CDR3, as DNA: TGTGCCAGCAGTTATATTCTCACAGATACGCAGTATTTT. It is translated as CASSYILTDTQYF.

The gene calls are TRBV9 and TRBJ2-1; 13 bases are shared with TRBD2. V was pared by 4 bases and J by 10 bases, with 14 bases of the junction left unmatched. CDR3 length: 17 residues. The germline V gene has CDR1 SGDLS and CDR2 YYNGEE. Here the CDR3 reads CASSLAPVGLAGREQFF. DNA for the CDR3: TGTGCCAGCAGCCTAGCACCTGTGGGACTAGCGGGACGGGAGCAGTTCTTC.

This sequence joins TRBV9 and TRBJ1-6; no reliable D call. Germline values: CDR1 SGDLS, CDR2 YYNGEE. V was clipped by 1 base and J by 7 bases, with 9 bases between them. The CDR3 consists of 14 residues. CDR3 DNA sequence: TGTGCCAGCAGCGTACAGGAATCGAATTCACCCCTCCACTTT. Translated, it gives CASSVQESNSPLHF.

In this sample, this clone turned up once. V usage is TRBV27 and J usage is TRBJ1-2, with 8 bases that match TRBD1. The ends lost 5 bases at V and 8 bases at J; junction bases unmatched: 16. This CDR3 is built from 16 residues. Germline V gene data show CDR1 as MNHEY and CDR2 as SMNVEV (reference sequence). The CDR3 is CASSPSPPDRGYGYTF. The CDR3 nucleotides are TGTGCCAGCAGTCCTAGCCCCCCCGACAGGGGCTACGGCTACACCTTC.

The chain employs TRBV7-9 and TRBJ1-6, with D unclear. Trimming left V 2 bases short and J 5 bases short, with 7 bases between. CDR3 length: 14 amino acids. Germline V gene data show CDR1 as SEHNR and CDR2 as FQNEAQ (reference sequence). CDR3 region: CASSLSGDNSPLHF. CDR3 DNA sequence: TGTGCCAGCAGCTTATCCGGGGATAATTCACCCCTCCACTTT. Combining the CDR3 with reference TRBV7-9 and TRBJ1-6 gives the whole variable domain DTGVSQNPRHKITKRGQNVTFRCDPISEHNRLYWYRQTLGQGPEFLTYFQNEAQLEKSRLLSDRFSAERPKGSFSTLEIQRTEQGDSAMYLCASSLSGDNSPLHFGNGTRLTVT.

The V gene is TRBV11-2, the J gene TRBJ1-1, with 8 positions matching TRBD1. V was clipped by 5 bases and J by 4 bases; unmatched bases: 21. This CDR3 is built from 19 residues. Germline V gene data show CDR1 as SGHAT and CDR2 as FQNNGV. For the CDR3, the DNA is TGTGCCAGCAGCCCTATCAGCAGCAGGGGGCAAGGACTTGGCACTGAAGCTTTCTTT. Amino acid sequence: CASSPISSRGQGLGTEAFF.

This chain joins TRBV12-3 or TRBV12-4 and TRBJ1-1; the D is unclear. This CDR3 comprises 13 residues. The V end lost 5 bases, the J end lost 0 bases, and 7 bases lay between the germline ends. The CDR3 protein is CASSPSVNTEAFF. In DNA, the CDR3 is TGTGCCAGCAGTCCGTCGGTGAACACTGAAGCTTTCTTT.

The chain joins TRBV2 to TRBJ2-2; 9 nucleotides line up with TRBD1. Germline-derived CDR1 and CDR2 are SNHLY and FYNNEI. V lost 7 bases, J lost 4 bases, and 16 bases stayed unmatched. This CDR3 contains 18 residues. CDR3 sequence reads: CASTLRRSGQGSTGELFF. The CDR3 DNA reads TGTGCCAGCACCCTGAGGAGGTCAGGACAGGGGTCCACCGGGGAGCTGTTTTTT. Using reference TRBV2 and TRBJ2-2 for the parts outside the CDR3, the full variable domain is EPEVTQTPSHQVTQMGQEVILRCVPISNHLYFYWYRQILGQKVEFLVSFYNNEISEKSEIFDDQFSVERPDGSNFTLKIRSTKLEDSAMYFCASTLRRSGQGSTGELFFGEGSRLTVL.

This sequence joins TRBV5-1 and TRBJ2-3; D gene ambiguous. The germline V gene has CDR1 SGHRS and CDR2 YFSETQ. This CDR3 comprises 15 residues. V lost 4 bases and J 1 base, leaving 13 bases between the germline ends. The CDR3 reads CASSPRRGGTDTQYF. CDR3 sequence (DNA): TGCGCCAGCAGCCCCAGGCGTGGTGGCACAGATACGCAGTATTTT.